A single sample gave rise to the 6 T cell receptor beta chains below, sequenced in a study of blood T cell repertoires in COVID-19. Some clones are missing from TCRdb's copy, which holds only in-frame ones; the method was immunoSEQ multiplex PCR. The data show some 100,000 clones, 88% seen once. Sequencing was done on a sample of peripheral blood. All receptors come from an elderly woman with active COVID-19.

The chain recombines TRBV10-3 with TRBJ2-1; 10 bases map to TRBD1. Germline V CDR1 and CDR2: ENHRY, SYGVKD. There are 15 residues in the CDR3. With V trimmed by 3 bases and J by 6 bases, 5 bases remained unmatched. The CDR3 region has the DNA TGTGCCATCAGTGAACGACAGGGGGCGCCCAATGAGCAGTTCTTC. This sequence encodes CAISERQGAPNEQFF.

The chain employs TRBV18 and TRBJ2-2; 9 positions agree with TRBD2. Germline V gives CDR1 KGHSH, CDR2 LQKENI. CDR3 length: 17 amino acids. Trimming took 2 bases from V and 11 from J; bases not matched to a gene: 15. The CDR3 reads CASSPLSPASGIGELFF. The CDR3 DNA reads as TGTGCCAGCTCACCATTAAGCCCTGCTAGCGGGATCGGAGAGCTGTTTTTT.

The rearrangement joins TRBV6-4 to TRBJ2-1; tentatively, D is TRBD2 (5 bases). Germline V gene data show CDR1 as MRHNA and CDR2 as SNTAGT. The CDR3 totals 12 residues. V dropped 6 bases and J dropped 8 bases, with 11 bases sitting between them. CDR3 DNA sequence: TGTGCCAGCAGGGAAGCTAGCCATGAGCAGTTCTTC. Protein sequence: CASREASHEQFF.

The V call is TRBV7-2, the J call TRBJ2-3, with 14 bases fitting TRBD2. V gave up 5 bases and J gave up 3 bases; unmatched junction bases: 4. This CDR3 region has 16 residues. CDR1 and CDR2 from the germline V gene are SGHTA and FQGNSA. CDR3 bases: TGTGCCAGCAGCCCCCGACTAGCGGGAGGGACAGATACGCAGTATTTT. It specifies CASSPRLAGGTDTQYF.

This sequence joins TRBV6-2 or TRBV6-3 and TRBJ2-7; D is perhaps TRBD1 (6 bases). Germline values: CDR1 MNHEY, CDR2 SVGEGT. With 4 bases removed from V and 7 bases from J, the gap between germline ends came to 14 bases. The CDR3 contains 13 residues. The CDR3: CASSSTGRREQYF. For the CDR3, the DNA is TGTGCCAGCAGTTCGACAGGTCGGAGGGAGCAGTACTTC.

The V call is TRBV7-3, the J call TRBJ2-1; 12 bases map to TRBD2. The junction had 1 base not matched to a gene; V was cut back by 4 bases and J by 3 bases. Germline CDR1 and CDR2: SGHTA and FQGTGA. The CDR3 has 15 amino acids. The CDR3 loop reads CASSSGLAGYNEQFF. CDR3 DNA sequence: TGTGCCAGCAGCTCGGGACTAGCGGGCTACAATGAGCAGTTCTTC.